This passage covers 32 T cell receptor beta chains from one sample sequenced in a study of T-cell memory formation after mild COVID-19. TCRdb recomputed calls from the 5' RACE reads with MiXCR, one row per CDR3 protein. The sample has about 430,000 distinct CDR3 sequences, 24% seen once; the top ten hold 8.5% to 9%. Source material: PBMCs or a T cell subset sorted from them (not recorded which). The receptor source for this set is an adult woman who had mild COVID-19 (a few samples of this study predate the infection). Cell type and time point are not known.

This clonotype was observed many times. The genes are TRBV7-2 and TRBJ2-5; no firm D call. The CDR3 extends over 12 amino acids. The germline V gene has CDR1 SGHTA and CDR2 FQGNSA. Trimming stripped 5 bases from V and 2 bases from J, with 6 bases between. As DNA, the CDR3 is TGTGCCAGCAGCAGACCGCAAGAGACCCAGTACTTC. Protein product: CASSRPQETQYF.

This clonotype was seen only once. The CDR3 DNA is TGTGCCTGGAGTGTACACTACGGCAATCAGCCCCAGCATTTT. This encodes CAWSVHYGNQPQHF. The chain recombines TRBV30 with TRBJ1-5, with D unresolved. Germline CDR1 and CDR2: GTSNPN and SVGIG (reference sequence). Trimming cost V 0 bases and J 2 bases, with 8 bases left between them. This CDR3 region has 14 residues.

The chain is built from TRBV7-9 and TRBJ1-5, with D tentatively TRBD1 (5 bases). The CDR3 spans 16 residues. V lost 4 bases and J lost 0, with 13 bases in between. Germline values: CDR1 SEHNR, CDR2 FQNEAQ (reference sequence). This chain's CDR3 is CASSSGGAYSNQPQHF. Here the CDR3 DNA reads TGTGCCAGCAGCTCCGGAGGGGCATATAGCAATCAGCCCCAGCATTTT.

The V and J genes are TRBV19 and TRBJ2-1; no reliable D call. V lost 2 bases to trimming and J lost 5 bases, with 4 bases between them. The CDR3 consists of 12 residues. The germline V gene has CDR1 LNHDA and CDR2 SQIVND (reference sequence). CDR3 in DNA: TGTGCCAGTAGTATACAGAACAATGAGCAGTTCTTC. Encoded protein: CASSIQNNEQFF.

This clonotype was seen a few times. The CDR3 bases are TGTGCCAGCAGCTATATCACCGGGGAGCTGTTTTTT. The encoded protein is CASSYITGELFF. The V and J genes are TRBV12-3 or TRBV12-4 and TRBJ2-2; the D is unclear. Trimming shortened V by 6 bases and J by 4 bases, and 6 bases separated the two germline ends. This CDR3 is built from 12 residues.

This sequence joins TRBV20-1 and TRBJ1-4; no reliable D call. The CDR3 runs 13 residues. Trimming removed 7 bases from V and 0 bases from J, with 9 bases in between. Germline V gene data show CDR1 as DFQATT and CDR2 as SNEGSKA (reference sequence). CDR3 in DNA: TGCAGTGTGTACAGCACAACTAATGAAAAACTGTTTTTT. Its protein product is CSVYSTTNEKLFF.

The V and J genes are TRBV25-1 and TRBJ2-7, with 7 positions matching TRBD1. Per germline, CDR1 MGHDK and CDR2 SYGVNS. V trimming: 8 bases; J trimming: 1 base; junction bases outside the gene matches: 5. The CDR3 has 13 residues. The CDR3: CASLDRNSYEQYF. DNA for the CDR3: TGTGCCAGCCTGGACAGGAATTCCTACGAGCAGTACTTC.

The sample holds a few counts of this clonotype. DNA of the CDR3: TGTGCCAGCAGCTTTGGGGCAGGGGCCAATGAGCAGTTCTTC. This codes for CASSFGAGANEQFF. The J gene is TRBJ2-1, the V gene TRBV7-6, with D maybe TRBD1 (6 bases). This CDR3 region has 14 residues. Trimming shortened V by 3 bases and J by 6 bases, and 12 bases separated the two germline ends. From germline, CDR1 is SGHVS and CDR2 FNYEAQ.

This clonotype turned up a few times. The CDR3 region is CASSPSGLANEQFF. The CDR3 bases are TGTGCCAGCTCACCCTCGGGACTAGCCAATGAGCAGTTCTTC. The J gene is TRBJ2-1, the V gene TRBV18, with 9 bases matching TRBD2. This CDR3 contains 14 residues. Trimming at V came to 3 bases and at J to 6 bases, leaving 3 bases not matched to a gene. CDR1 and CDR2 from the germline V gene are KGHSH and LQKENI.

The chain has TRBV12-3 or TRBV12-4 and TRBJ2-1, with D unclear. Trimming cost V 6 bases and J 7 bases, with 13 bases left between them. This CDR3 has 13 amino acids. CDR3 protein: CASRVRRGNEQFF. CDR3 sequence (DNA): TGTGCCAGCAGGGTTAGACGTGGGAATGAGCAGTTCTTC.

This clonotype was seen ten or more times. V and J are TRBV29-1 and TRBJ1-5, with D uncertain. This CDR3 is built from 13 residues. The V and J ends lost 7 bases and 0 bases respectively, with 10 bases between them. Germline CDR1 is SQVTM and CDR2 is ANQGSEA. The CDR3 nucleotides read TGCAGCGCCTCCGCGGATAGCAATCAGCCCCAGCATTTT. This sequence encodes CSASADSNQPQHF.

V usage is TRBV9 and J usage is TRBJ1-6; TRBD1 aligns across 8 bases. The CDR3 loop spans 14 amino acids. Germline loops: CDR1 SGDLS, CDR2 YYNGEE. V gave up 3 bases and J gave up 10 bases; unmatched junction bases: 6. For the CDR3, the DNA is TGTGCCAGCAGCGCGTCTACAGGGGGATCACCCCTCCACTTT. Translating gives CASSASTGGSPLHF.

The chain recombines TRBV5-4 with TRBJ2-3, with D uncertain. The V gene's germline CDR1 is SGHNT and CDR2 YYREEE (reference sequence). V lost 0 bases to trimming and J lost 4 bases, with 12 bases between them. CDR3 length: 15 residues. This chain's CDR3 is CASSLDPKDADTQYF. CDR3 coding DNA: TGTGCCAGCAGCTTGGACCCTAAGGATGCAGATACGCAGTATTTT.

The CDR3 spells CASSLVAHEQYF. In DNA form, the CDR3 reads TGTGCCAGCAGTTTAGTGGCTCACGAGCAGTACTTC. The gene calls are TRBV12-3 or TRBV12-4 and TRBJ2-7, with D hard to call. This CDR3 has 12 amino acids. V shed 1 base and J shed 5 bases, with 6 bases lying between them.

The V call is TRBV7-9, the J call TRBJ2-7; a possible D gene is TRBD1 (5 bases). The V gene lost 2 bases and the J gene lost 5 bases, with 10 bases spanning the gap. There are 13 residues in the CDR3. Germline CDR1 and CDR2: SEHNR and FQNEAQ (reference sequence). DNA of the CDR3: TGTGCCAGCAGCTTACGTGTCAGGGACGAGCAGTACTTC. Its translation: CASSLRVRDEQYF.

In this sample, this clonotype turned up a few times. The chain uses TRBV29-1 and TRBJ1-2; D gene ambiguous. CDR1 and CDR2 (germline): SQVTM, ANQGSEA. This CDR3 region has 13 residues. V was clipped by 1 base and J by 4 bases, with 10 bases between them. CDR3 region: CSVEVASVYGYTF. For the CDR3, the DNA is TGCAGCGTTGAAGTGGCATCAGTCTATGGCTACACCTTC.

This clonotype appeared once. The chain employs TRBV7-9 and TRBJ2-5; 8 bases map to TRBD2. The CDR3 is made up of 16 amino acids. V trimming: 5 bases; J trimming: 0 bases; junction bases outside the gene matches: 8. Looked up from germline, CDR1 is SEHNR and CDR2 is FQNEAQ (reference sequence). CDR3 protein: CASSPVAGRHQETQYF. The CDR3 DNA reads as TGTGCCAGCAGCCCCGTAGCGGGAAGACACCAAGAGACCCAGTACTTC. The complete variable domain, with remaining parts taken from reference TRBV7-9 and TRBJ2-5, reads DTGVSQNPRHKITKRGQNVTFRCDPISEHNRLYWYRQTLGQGPEFLTYFQNEAQLEKSRLLSDRFSAERPKGSFSTLEIQRTEQGDSAMYLCASSPVAGRHQETQYFGPGTRLLVL.

This chain joins TRBV12-3 or TRBV12-4 and TRBJ2-3; the match to TRBD2 covers 10 bases. V trimming: 3 bases; J trimming: 6 bases; junction bases outside the gene matches: 3. The CDR3 runs 14 residues. Here the CDR3 DNA reads TGTGCCAGCAGTTTCAGCGGGGGGGTGGATACGCAGTATTTT. It codes for CASSFSGGVDTQYF.

This clonotype has more than one count but fewer than ten. This chain uses TRBV20-1 with TRBJ2-7, with D possibly matching TRBD1 (6 bases). Per the germline V gene, CDR1 is DFQATT and CDR2 is SNEGSKA (reference sequence). This CDR3 is built from 14 residues. Between the trimmed V and J ends, which lost 6 bases and 0 bases, there was a span of 15 bases. The CDR3 spells CSATEDRASYEQYF. For the CDR3, the DNA is TGCAGTGCCACAGAGGACAGAGCCTCCTACGAGCAGTACTTC.

This clonotype was seen a handful of times. This chain links TRBV6-6 with TRBJ1-2, with 8 bases that match TRBD1. After removal of 5 bases from V and 8 bases from J, the junction contained 13 bases not matched to a gene. Germline lookup yields CDR1 MNHNY and CDR2 SVGAGI (reference sequence). The length of the CDR3 is 15 residues. The CDR3 bases are TGTGCCAGCAGTAACGGACAGGGAGGGGGACGGGGCTACACCTTC. Translation: CASSNGQGGGRGYTF.

This clonotype was seen only a few times. J is TRBJ1-1 and V is TRBV7-9; D not resolved. The germline V gene encodes CDR1 SEHNR and CDR2 FQNEAQ (reference sequence). The CDR3 contains 13 residues. V was cut by 0 bases and J by 6 bases, with 8 bases left in between. DNA of the CDR3: TGTGCCAGCAGCTTAGCAGGGTTACCTGAAGCTTTCTTT. The encoded protein is CASSLAGLPEAFF.

The rearrangement links TRBV11-2 to TRBJ2-7; 8 positions match TRBD1. Germline values: CDR1 SGHAT, CDR2 FQNNGV. The CDR3 loop spans 16 amino acids. The ends lost 3 bases at V and 4 bases at J; junction bases unmatched: 11. The CDR3 sequence is CASSFATGGRRYEQYF. DNA of the CDR3: TGTGCCAGCAGCTTCGCCACAGGGGGGAGACGGTACGAGCAGTACTTC.

This clonotype has just a few counts. The chain uses TRBV27 and TRBJ2-3; maybe TRBD2 (6 bases). The V and J ends lost 8 bases and 6 bases respectively, with 9 bases between them. The CDR3 consists of 11 residues. From germline, CDR1 is MNHEY and CDR2 SMNVEV (reference sequence). The CDR3 DNA follows: TGTGCCAGCGGACTATTGGATACGCAGTATTTT. The encoded protein is CASGLLDTQYF.

This clonotype was observed a few times. The V call is TRBV21-1, the J call TRBJ1-5; the listed D gene, TRBD1, was not tested against the DNA. TRBV21-1 is designated a pseudogene. The CDR3 has 16 residues. CDR3 amino acids: CASSKVGERDNQPQHF. The CDR3 coding sequence is TGTGCCAGCAGCAAAGTCGGGGAAAGGGACAATCAGCCCCAGCATTTT.

The rearrangement uses TRBV11-3 and TRBJ2-6; D not certain. Germline CDR1 SGHNT, CDR2 YENEEA. The CDR3 extends over 21 amino acids. Trimming removed 1 base at V and 0 bases at J, with 22 bases between. The CDR3 here is CASSLGVLSFQAPSGANVLTF. In DNA form, the CDR3 reads TGTGCCAGCAGCTTAGGGGTGCTATCCTTCCAGGCACCCTCTGGGGCCAACGTCCTGACTTTC.

This chain joins TRBV12-3 or TRBV12-4 and TRBJ1-2, with a weak D call TRBD1 (5 bases). The CDR3 runs to 12 residues. V was cut by 5 bases and J by 12 bases, with 16 bases left in between. CDR3 in amino acids: CASSLGAGNHTF. The CDR3 nucleotides are TGTGCCAGCAGTCTAGGGGCAGGGAATCACACCTTC.

This clonotype was observed many times. In DNA, the CDR3 is TGTGCCAGCAGCCAAGATGGGGCGTCGAGGGGAAGGAACACCGGGGAGCTGTTTTTT. This encodes CASSQDGASRGRNTGELFF. This chain links TRBV4-2 with TRBJ2-2; D is perhaps TRBD1 or TRBD2 (5 bases each). V lost 0 bases, J lost 1 base, and 18 bases lay in between. Germline V gives CDR1 LGHNA, CDR2 YNFKEQ. The CDR3 runs 19 residues.

J is TRBJ2-1 and V is TRBV5-1; 12 bases are a match to TRBD2. The CDR3 is 18 residues long. Germline V gene sequence: CDR1 SGHRS, CDR2 YFSETQ. With V trimmed by 4 bases and J by 3 bases, 11 bases remained unmatched. The CDR3 DNA reads as TGCGCCAGCAGCCCCTGGACTCTAGCGGGGGGGCACTACAATGAGCAGTTCTTC. This gives the protein CASSPWTLAGGHYNEQFF.

The chain carries TRBV10-3 and TRBJ1-1; no definite D call. The CDR3 length is 11 residues. Germline V gene data show CDR1 as ENHRY and CDR2 as SYGVKD. V lost 4 bases and J 7 bases, leaving 7 bases between the germline ends. CDR3 in DNA: TGTGCCATCAGTGTCGGGGATGAAGCTTTCTTT. Translation: CAISVGDEAFF.

This clonotype was seen a few times. V usage is TRBV6-2 or TRBV6-3 and J usage is TRBJ2-5, with D unclear. The CDR3 runs to 13 residues. V was trimmed by 2 bases and J by 5 bases, leaving 9 bases between them. Germline loops: CDR1 MNHEY, CDR2 SVGEGT. CDR3 nucleotide sequence: TGTGCCAGCAGTTACGGCCCCAGGGAGACCCAGTACTTC. This gives the protein CASSYGPRETQYF.

The gene calls are TRBV7-9 and TRBJ2-1; 14 positions match TRBD2. Germline V lookup: CDR1 SEHNR, CDR2 FQNEAQ (reference sequence). The V gene end was trimmed by 5 bases and the J gene end by 12 bases; junction bases not matched to a gene: 9. The CDR3 runs 15 residues. CDR3 coding DNA: TGTGCCAGCAGCACCGGGACTAGCGGGAGTCTCGGGCAGTTCTTC. It specifies CASSTGTSGSLGQFF.

This clonotype appeared many times. This sequence joins TRBV12-3 or TRBV12-4 and TRBJ2-1; TRBD1 might be the D (6 bases). CDR3 size: 14 residues. Deletions cut 5 bases from V and 0 bases from J, with 8 bases between. CDR3 coding DNA: TGTGCCAGCAGTCTAGGGGGCTCCTACAATGAGCAGTTCTTC. It specifies CASSLGGSYNEQFF.